This T cell receptor (beta chain) comes out of a study of shared clonotypes between healthy human individuals. General study findings and limits: Enrolling few donors narrowed the genetic and exposure-history diversity that was represented.

Losses at the gene ends were 4 bases for V and 8 bases for J; bases not matched to a gene: 8. Per the germline V gene, CDR1 is SGHRS and CDR2 is YFSETQ. The CDR3 contains 16 residues. In the authors' workflow: ImmunoSEQ junction-only sequences lacked quality scores, so their filtering differed. The method was immunoSEQ multiplex PCR; TCRdb's version includes in-frame clones alone and lacks a portion of them. The V and J calls and the clone size are those of that table, but D and trimming were determined from the DNA. Of roughly 2.5 million clones detected, roughly nine tenths appear once; the ten largest clones hold roughly 0.13%. About this clone itself: Antigen specificity is unknown.

The chain has TRBV5-1 and TRBJ2-1, with 14 bases identical to TRBD2. Sequencing input: naive CD4+ T cells sorted from blood. Subset reported: CD45RA+ positively selected. This TCR derives from a man aged 18 to 29 in good health. The CDR3 DNA reads TGCGCCAGCAGCCTGACCGGGACTAGCGGGAGTGATGAGCAGTTCTTC. Amino acid sequence: CASSLTGTSGSDEQFF.